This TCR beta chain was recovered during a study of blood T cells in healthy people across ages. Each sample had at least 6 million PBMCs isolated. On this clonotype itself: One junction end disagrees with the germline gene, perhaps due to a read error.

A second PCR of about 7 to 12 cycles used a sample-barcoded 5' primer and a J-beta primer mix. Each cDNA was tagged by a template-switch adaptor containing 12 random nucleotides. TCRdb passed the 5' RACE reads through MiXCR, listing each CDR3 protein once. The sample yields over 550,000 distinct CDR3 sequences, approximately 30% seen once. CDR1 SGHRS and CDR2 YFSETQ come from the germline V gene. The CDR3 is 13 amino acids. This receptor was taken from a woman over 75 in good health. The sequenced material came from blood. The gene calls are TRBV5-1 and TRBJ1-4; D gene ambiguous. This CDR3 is CAGSSEQREKRFF. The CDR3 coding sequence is TGCGCCGGCAGCTCAGAACAACGAGAAAAACGGTTTTTT.